This T cell receptor beta chain derives from a study of T cells and Merkel cell carcinoma outcomes. Study observations and caveats: Reportedly, T-cell repertoire with density predicts Merkel cell carcinoma outcomes.

With 5 bases removed from V and 11 bases from J, the gap between germline ends came to 16 bases. CDR1 and CDR2 (germline): MNHEY, SVGAGI. The CDR3 totals 13 residues. This table comes from immunoSEQ multiplex PCR, and its TCRdb copy is limited to in-frame clones, with some not included. The sample includes roughly 14,000 clones, around 87% of them seen just once. As for this clone: Antigen: not known.

V usage is TRBV6-5 and J usage is TRBJ1-5; the D gene is possibly TRBD1 (5 bases). Material: tumor tissue from Merkel cell carcinoma. The clonotype comes from a human donor with Merkel cell carcinoma. CDR3 bases: TGTGCCAGCAGTACCGGGACTTTCCAGTCCCAGCATTTT. This gives the protein CASSTGTFQSQHF.